This is a list of T cell receptor beta chains from one sample in a study of cytomegalovirus exposure and HLA in healthy donors. The data were produced by immunoSEQ multiplex PCR, yet TCRdb's version contains in-frame clones alone and is incomplete. This table holds 180,000 or so clones, 60% to 80% found once. Material for sequencing was PBMCs. The receptors were gathered from a woman aged 40 to 50 in good health and CMV-seropositive. Both conserved end residues are part of each CDR3. A D gene is named only where the DNA matches it firmly. Not every row has a clone size; where given, it reads once, few, many or a size class.

V gene	clone size	D gene	J gene	CDR3 DNA	CDR3 protein
TRBV5-1	-	-	TRBJ2-3	TGCGCCAGCAGCCCAGCGGACCCCACAGATACGCAGTATTTT	CASSPADPTDTQYF
TRBV18	-	-	TRBJ2-1	TGTGCCAGCTCACCATACACCCCCGCCAGCTCCTACAATGAGCAGTTCTTC	CASSPYTPASSYNEQFF
TRBV7-3	once	-	TRBJ2-1	TGTGCCAGCAGCTTAACGGGTCCGCAGGGCCAGTTCTTC	CASSLTGPQGQFF
TRBV6-4	-	TRBD1	TRBJ2-1	TGTGCCAGCAGTGCTGGGCCGGGACAGGGGACCAATGAGCAGTTCTTC	CASSAGPGQGTNEQFF
TRBV27	-	-	TRBJ2-7	TGTGCCAGCACCCTCTATGGCGCAGGGTTCGACGAGCAGTACTTC	CASTLYGAGFDEQYF
TRBV11-2	-	-	TRBJ2-1	TGTGCCAGCAGCCCGTCGGATGAGCAGTTCTTC	CASSPSDEQFF
TRBV2	few	-	TRBJ2-1	TGTGCCAGCAGTGCAGGGGTTCCCCTCGGGTCCTACAATGAGCAGTTCTTC	CASSAGVPLGSYNEQFF
TRBV19	-	TRBD1	TRBJ2-1	TGTGCCAGTAGCCTGGGACAGAATTCCAATGAGCAGTTCTTC	CASSLGQNSNEQFF
TRBV7-3	once	TRBD1	TRBJ1-2	TGTGCCAGCAGCGACAGGGGGGGCTATGGCTACACCTTC	CASSDRGGYGYTF
TRBV5-4	-	TRBD1	TRBJ1-2	TGTGCCAGCAGCTTGAGCAGGGGGGCTAACTATGGCTACACCTTC	CASSLSRGANYGYTF
TRBV5-1	-	-	TRBJ1-1	TGCGCCAGCAGCTTGAGCCCCGTGACAGGCGGGGCTTTCTTT	CASSLSPVTGGAFF
TRBV27	few	-	TRBJ1-3	TGTGCCAGCAGTTTATTACGGAGGCCCGTGCTCTCTGGAAACACCATATATTTT	CASSLLRRPVLSGNTIYF
TRBV27	-	-	TRBJ1-4	TGTGCCAGCAGCAGGACAGTAGTAAATGAAAAACTGTTTTTT	CASSRTVVNEKLFF
TRBV7-9	once	-	TRBJ1-1	TGTGCCAGCAGCTCCTATAGGGGCAAGAACACTGAAGCTTTCTTT	CASSSYRGKNTEAFF
TRBV11-2	-	-	TRBJ2-5	TGTGCCAGCAGCCCCCCGGGGGGCGGGAACCACTTC	CASSPPGGGNHF
TRBV7-9	-	TRBD1	TRBJ1-1	TGTGCCAGCAGCGCGGGACAGCAGGGAAACACTGAAGCTTTCTTT	CASSAGQQGNTEAFF
TRBV5-4	-	-	TRBJ2-7	TGTGCCAGCAGCTTGACGGGATTGGACGAGCAGTACTTC	CASSLTGLDEQYF
TRBV28	-	TRBD2	TRBJ2-5	TGTGCCAGCAGGCCCTCTGGGGGGACTAGCCAAGAGACCCAGTACTTC	CASRPSGGTSQETQYF
TRBV19	-	TRBD2	TRBJ2-3	TGTGCCAGTAGTTATTCGGCTTTAGGTAGCGGGAGGTCAGATACGCAGTATTTT	CASSYSALGSGRSDTQYF
TRBV6-1	-	-	TRBJ1-5	TGTGCCAGCACCAGCGGATATCAGCCCCAGCATTTT	CASTSGYQPQHF
TRBV28	-	-	TRBJ2-7	TGTGCCAGCAGAGTAAGAGGAGGGACAGAGCCCCTCGGCGAGCAGTACTTC	CASRVRGGTEPLGEQYF
TRBV27	-	TRBD2	TRBJ2-7	TGTGCCAGCAGTAGACTAGCGGGAGGGTTGGATGAGCAGTACTTC	CASSRLAGGLDEQYF
TRBV6-5	-	-	TRBJ1-5	TGTGCCAGCAGTGCCGACTTGCCTCAGCCCCAGCATTTT	CASSADLPQPQHF
TRBV19	-	TRBD2	TRBJ2-2	TGTGCCAGTGAAAGACTAGCGGGACTCACCGGGGAGCTGTTTTTT	CASERLAGLTGELFF
TRBV6-5	few	-	TRBJ2-3	TGTGCCAGCAGTTATCAGGGACTTGGCACAGATACGCAGTATTTT	CASSYQGLGTDTQYF
TRBV5-1	-	TRBD2	TRBJ2-3	TGCGCCAGCAGCTCGGGGAGCGGGGATGGCACAGATACGCAGTATTTT	CASSSGSGDGTDTQYF